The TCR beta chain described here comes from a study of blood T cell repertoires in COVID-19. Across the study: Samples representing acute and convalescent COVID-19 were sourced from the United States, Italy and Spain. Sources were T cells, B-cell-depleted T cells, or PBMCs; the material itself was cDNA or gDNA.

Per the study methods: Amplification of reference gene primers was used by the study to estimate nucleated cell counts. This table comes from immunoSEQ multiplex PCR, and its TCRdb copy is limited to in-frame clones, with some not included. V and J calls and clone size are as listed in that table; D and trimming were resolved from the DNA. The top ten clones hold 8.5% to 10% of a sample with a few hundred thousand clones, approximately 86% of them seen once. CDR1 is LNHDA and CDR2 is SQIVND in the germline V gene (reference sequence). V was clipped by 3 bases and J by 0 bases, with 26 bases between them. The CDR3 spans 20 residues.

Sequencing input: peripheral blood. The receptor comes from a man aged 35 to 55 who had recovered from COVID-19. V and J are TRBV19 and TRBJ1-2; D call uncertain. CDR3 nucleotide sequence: TGTGCCAGTAGTATGACGATCCGACGGACTCCGCATAGAGCTAACTATGGCTACACCTTC. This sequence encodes CASSMTIRRTPHRANYGYTF.